A single sample gave rise to the 5 T cell receptor beta chains below, sequenced in a study of T-cell memory formation after mild COVID-19. From the 5' RACE reads, TCRdb called clonotypes with MiXCR, one entry per CDR3 protein. The table shows 250,000 to 350,000 distinct CDR3 sequences, with roughly 15% occurring only once. The material sequenced was PBMCs or a T cell subset sorted from them (not recorded which). These receptors all stem from a man younger than 35 who had mild COVID-19 (a few samples of this study predate the infection). Cell type and time point are not known.

This clonotype was seen repeatedly, ten times or more. The chain has TRBV7-6 and TRBJ1-1, with 7 bases aligning to TRBD1. Looked up from germline, CDR1 is SGHVS and CDR2 is FNYEAQ. This CDR3 comprises 13 residues. V shed 5 bases, J shed 6 bases, and the junction held 6 bases outside the gene matches. The CDR3 region is CASSANQGAEAFF. The CDR3 DNA sequence: TGTGCCAGCAGCGCCAACCAGGGGGCTGAAGCTTTCTTT.

A few counts support this clonotype. The chain joins TRBV7-9 to TRBJ2-7; 9 positions agree with TRBD1. Trimming took 3 bases from V and 1 from J; bases not matched to a gene: 7. The germline V gene encodes CDR1 SEHNR and CDR2 FQNEAQ (reference sequence). This CDR3 comprises 16 residues. In nucleotides, the CDR3 is TGTGCCAGCAGCTTCCCCCGGGACAGGGTATCCTACGAGCAGTACTTC. It specifies CASSFPRDRVSYEQYF.

This chain uses TRBV11-2 with TRBJ2-5; 12 bases are a match to TRBD2. The CDR3 has 16 amino acids. V trimming: 5 bases; J trimming: 5 bases; junction bases outside the gene matches: 9. Germline loops: CDR1 SGHAT, CDR2 FQNNGV. The CDR3 DNA is TGTGCCAGCAGCCCGCAACTAGCGGGGGGCATGGAGACCCAGTACTTC. This sequence encodes CASSPQLAGGMETQYF.

This clonotype came up a few times. V usage is TRBV6-2 or TRBV6-3 and J usage is TRBJ2-1; TRBD2 agrees at 8 bases. CDR3 length equals 14 residues. In germline, CDR1 is MNHEY, CDR2 SVGEGT. Germline trimming cut 7 bases from V and 10 bases from J; bases unmatched to any gene: 12. The CDR3 bases are TGTGCCAGCACCCGGGCTAGCGGGTCCGAAGAGCAGTTCTTC. Amino acids: CASTRASGSEEQFF.

The V call is TRBV29-1, the J call TRBJ1-1; D call uncertain. CDR1 is SQVTM, CDR2 ANQGSEA, per germline. This CDR3 has 13 residues. Trimming removed 1 base from V and 5 bases from J, with 11 bases in between. CDR3 in DNA: TGCAGCGTTGAAGGCCAGCAAGGAACTGAAGCTTTCTTT. As protein: CSVEGQQGTEAFF. Combining the CDR3 with reference TRBV29-1 and TRBJ1-1 gives the whole variable domain SAVISQKPSRDICQRGTSLTIQCQVDSQVTMMFWYRQQPGQSLTLIATANQGSEATYESGFVIDKFPISRPNLTFSTLTVSNMSPEDSSIYLCSVEGQQGTEAFFGQGTRLTVV.